Following are 24 T cell receptor beta chains from one sample sequenced in a study of cytomegalovirus exposure and HLA in healthy donors. TCRdb's table, derived via immunoSEQ multiplex PCR, lists solely in-frame clones and lacks some. The sample carries fewer than 100,000 clones, approximately 90% recorded once. Sequencing used PBMCs. All receptors derive from a young man in good health and CMV-seronegative.

The V call is TRBV7-9, the J call TRBJ2-1; D ambiguous. The germline V and J ends were trimmed by 7 bases and 8 bases, with 9 bases remaining between them. The germline V gene encodes CDR1 SEHNR and CDR2 FQNEAQ (reference sequence). This CDR3 region has 11 residues. The CDR3 sequence is CASTLLDEQFF. CDR3 nucleotides: TGTGCCAGCACCCTCCTCGATGAGCAGTTCTTC.

V gene TRBV14 combines with J gene TRBJ2-1; perhaps TRBD2 as D (6 bases). The CDR3 covers 16 residues. The V end lost 1 base, the J end lost 5 bases, and 15 bases lay between the germline ends. The germline CDR1 and CDR2 sequences are SGHDN and FVKESK. CDR3 residues: CASSQVVSGGNNEQFF. The CDR3 nucleotides read TGTGCCAGCAGCCAAGTTGTGAGTGGAGGGAACAATGAGCAGTTCTTC. The full variable domain, completed using reference TRBV14 and TRBJ2-1, is EAGVTQFPSHSVIEKGQTVTLRCDPISGHDNLYWYRRVMGKEIKFLLHFVKESKQDESGMPNNRFLAERTGGTYSTLKVQPAELEDSGVYFCASSQVVSGGNNEQFFGPGTRLTVL.

The rearrangement joins TRBV7-2 to TRBJ2-1; D might be TRBD2 (6 bases). V shed 5 bases and J shed 3 bases, with 11 bases lying between them. CDR1 SGHTA and CDR2 FQGNSA come from the germline V gene. This CDR3 is 14 amino acids long. The CDR3 loop is CASSAGTFYNEQFF. The CDR3 DNA reads TGTGCCAGCAGCGCAGGGACTTTCTACAATGAGCAGTTCTTC.

This clone has only one observation. DNA of the CDR3: TGTGCCAGCAGCTCGGGACAGAACTCCTACGAGCAGTACTTC. Translated, it gives CASSSGQNSYEQYF. The chain joins TRBV5-4 to TRBJ2-7, with TRBD1 matching 7 bases. The CDR3 runs to 14 residues. Looked up from germline, CDR1 is SGHNT and CDR2 is YYREEE (reference sequence). With 3 bases clipped from V and 0 bases from J, the junction kept 3 bases outside the gene matches.

The rearrangement joins TRBV28 to TRBJ1-2, with a weak D call TRBD1 (5 bases). CDR1 and CDR2 (germline): MDHEN, SYDVKM. The CDR3 is made up of 12 amino acids. V lost 8 bases and J lost 2, with 9 bases in between. CDR3: CASAGSNYGYTF. CDR3 DNA: TGTGCCAGCGCAGGGTCCAACTATGGCTACACCTTC.

V usage is TRBV7-2 and J usage is TRBJ2-1; the match to TRBD2 covers 15 bases. There are 18 residues in the CDR3. V gave up 5 bases and J gave up 8 bases; unmatched junction bases: 13. CDR1 is SGHTA, CDR2 FQGNSA, per germline. For the CDR3, the DNA is TGTGCCAGCAGCGCTGACTATGGGACTAGCGGGAGGAGCCATGAGCAGTTCTTC. The encoded protein is CASSADYGTSGRSHEQFF.

The V call is TRBV7-2, the J call TRBJ2-5; 9 bases align to TRBD2. This CDR3 spans 16 amino acids. CDR1 and CDR2 from the germline V gene are SGHTA and FQGNSA. Trimming cost V 3 bases and J 5 bases; bases outside gene matches: 10. The CDR3 reads CASSFLSGGRGETQYF. In DNA, the CDR3 is TGTGCCAGCAGCTTTCTTAGCGGGGGCCGGGGGGAGACCCAGTACTTC.

The gene calls are TRBV7-2 and TRBJ2-3, with D perhaps TRBD2 (5 bases). Trimming removed 1 base from V and 2 bases from J, with 7 bases in between. The CDR3 consists of 14 residues. Germline CDR1 SGHTA, CDR2 FQGNSA. The CDR3 sequence: CASSLGRSTDTQYF. CDR3 DNA sequence: TGTGCCAGCAGCTTAGGGAGGTCCACAGATACGCAGTATTTT.

The J gene is TRBJ2-1, the V gene TRBV5-1; a weak D match, TRBD1 (6 bases). CDR3 size: 17 residues. V gave up 2 bases and J gave up 0 bases, with 15 bases separating them. CDR1 and CDR2 from the germline V gene are SGHRS and YFSETQ. In DNA form, the CDR3 reads TGCGCCAGCAGCTTTGGGGGCAGCAAAAGCTCCTACAATGAGCAGTTCTTC. This encodes CASSFGGSKSSYNEQFF.

This rearrangement joins TRBV11-2 to TRBJ2-7; tentative D call: TRBD1 (5 bases). The ends were cut back, 4 bases at V and 3 bases at J, with 13 bases in the middle. CDR3 length: 14 residues. CDR1 SGHAT and CDR2 FQNNGV come from the germline V gene. The CDR3 is CASSSYRQYYEQYF. The CDR3 nucleotides read TGTGCCAGCAGCTCGTACAGGCAGTACTACGAGCAGTACTTC.

The CDR3 sequence is CASSVGLAGVNEQFF. The DNA for the CDR3 is TGTGCCAGCAGTGTGGGCCTAGCGGGAGTCAATGAGCAGTTCTTC. The chain recombines TRBV6-1 with TRBJ2-1, with 10 bases aligning to TRBD2. V shed 4 bases and J 6 bases; nucleotides not matched to a gene: 6. Germline CDR1 and CDR2: MNHNS and SASEGT. The CDR3 runs 15 residues.

This chain links TRBV28 with TRBJ2-7, with TRBD2 matching 10 bases. The V gene's germline CDR1 is MDHEN and CDR2 SYDVKM. The CDR3 runs 16 residues. V shed 4 bases, J shed 0 bases, and the junction held 6 bases outside the gene matches. The CDR3 is CASSWPPSGSSYEQYF. CDR3 bases: TGTGCCAGCAGTTGGCCTCCTAGCGGGAGCTCCTACGAGCAGTACTTC. The complete variable domain, with remaining parts taken from reference TRBV28 and TRBJ2-7, reads DVKVTQSSRYLVKRTGEKVFLECVQDMDHENMFWYRQDPGLGLRLIYFSYDVKMKEKGDIPEGYSVSREKKERFSLILESASTNQTSMYLCASSWPPSGSSYEQYFGPGTRLTVT.

The chain is built from TRBV5-1 and TRBJ1-2; TRBD1 agrees at 10 bases. The CDR3 length is 16 residues. J gave up 3 bases and V 3 bases, and 8 bases lay outside the gene matches. CDR1 is SGHRS and CDR2 is YFSETQ in the germline V gene. CDR3 region: CASSSDRGRLHYGYTF. The CDR3 DNA sequence: TGCGCCAGCAGCTCAGACAGGGGGCGGCTCCACTATGGCTACACCTTC.

The chain is built from TRBV6-1 and TRBJ2-7; no clear D. Per germline, CDR1 MNHNS and CDR2 SASEGT. The CDR3 covers 10 residues. The germline V and J ends were trimmed by 9 bases and 3 bases, with 6 bases remaining between them. CDR3 in amino acids: CASRDYEQYF. Here the CDR3 DNA reads TGTGCCAGTCGCGACTACGAGCAGTACTTC.

The chain has TRBV7-2 and TRBJ2-7; 11 bases agree with TRBD2. CDR3 size: 14 residues. After removal of 8 bases from V and 4 bases from J, the junction contained 7 bases not matched to a gene. The germline gives CDR1 SGHTA, CDR2 FQGNSA. The CDR3 is CASGPGLAGYEQYF. CDR3 bases: TGTGCCAGCGGACCCGGACTAGCGGGTTACGAGCAGTACTTC.

The rearrangement uses TRBV19 and TRBJ2-7, with D tentatively TRBD2 (5 bases). V was pared by 3 bases and J by 9 bases, with 15 bases between. Germline V lookup: CDR1 LNHDA, CDR2 SQIVND (reference sequence). CDR3 length: 13 residues. CDR3: CASSMGREPWQYF. CDR3 in DNA: TGTGCCAGTAGTATGGGTAGGGAGCCGTGGCAGTACTTC.

The CDR3 reads CASTASGRDSTDTQYF. The CDR3 DNA reads as TGTGCCAGCACTGCTAGCGGGAGGGATAGCACAGATACGCAGTATTTT. The V gene is TRBV9, the J gene TRBJ2-3; 12 nucleotides align to TRBD2. The CDR3 loop spans 16 amino acids. V gave up 6 bases and J gave up 0 bases; unmatched junction bases: 5. Germline CDR1 is SGDLS and CDR2 is YYNGEE.

Worth noting for this clone: The junction does not match germline at one end; this may be a read error. The chain links TRBV7-7 to TRBJ2-5; 7 bases agree with TRBD2. CDR3 size: 17 residues. In germline, CDR1 is SSHAT, CDR2 FNYEAQ (reference sequence). The CDR3 here is CASSPRSSGAYQETQYF. The CDR3 DNA sequence: TGTGCTAGCAGTCCGAGGTCTAGCGGAGCCTACCAAGAGACCCAGTACTTC.

The chain employs TRBV28 and TRBJ1-1; D perhaps matches TRBD1 (6 bases). Germline V gives CDR1 MDHEN, CDR2 SYDVKM. The ends were cut back, 5 bases at V and 6 bases at J, with 13 bases in the middle. This CDR3 has 13 residues. Here the CDR3 DNA reads TGTGCCAGCAGTATAGGGACATCACCTGAAGCTTTCTTT. This sequence encodes CASSIGTSPEAFF.

The J gene is TRBJ1-2, the V gene TRBV7-8; 9 nucleotides align to TRBD1. The CDR3 consists of 18 residues. V was pared by 1 base and J by 2 bases, with 11 bases of the junction left unmatched. CDR1 SGHVS and CDR2 FQNEAQ come from the germline V gene. CDR3 protein: CASSLVSRDRATNYGYTF. The CDR3 nucleotides are TGTGCCAGCAGCTTAGTTTCCCGGGACAGGGCAACGAACTATGGCTACACCTTC. Variable domain in full (rest from reference TRBV7-8 and TRBJ1-2): GAGVSQSPRYKVAKRGQDVALRCDPISGHVSLFWYQQALGQGPEFLTYFQNEAQLDKSGLPSDRFFAERPEGSVSTLKIQRTQQEDSAVYLCASSLVSRDRATNYGYTFGSGTRLTVV.

This clone was counted only a few times. The chain combines TRBV2 with TRBJ1-1, with D possibly being TRBD1 (6 bases). Trimming pared 8 bases from V and 2 bases from J, leaving 12 bases between. The germline CDR1 and CDR2 sequences are SNHLY and FYNNEI. The length of the CDR3 is 13 residues. The CDR3 DNA reads TGTGCCAGCCAAACCGGGACAAACACTGAAGCTTTCTTT. Protein sequence: CASQTGTNTEAFF.

The chain joins TRBV19 to TRBJ1-6, with 7 bases that match TRBD1. J gave up 4 bases and V 6 bases, and 6 bases lay outside the gene matches. Germline CDR1 and CDR2: LNHDA and SQIVND (reference sequence). The CDR3 is made up of 15 amino acids. The CDR3 DNA is TGTGCCAGTAGGGCCATGACAGGGTATAATTCACCCCTCCACTTT. This gives the protein CASRAMTGYNSPLHF.

CDR3 DNA sequence: TGTGCCAGCAGTTACCTGGGGGACAGGGGAATATATGAGCAGTTCTTC. It is translated as CASSYLGDRGIYEQFF. The rearrangement links TRBV6-5 to TRBJ2-1, with 10 bases matching TRBD1. V lost 2 bases to trimming and J lost 8 bases; unmatched junction nucleotides: 9. Germline CDR1 reads MNHEY; CDR2 reads SVGAGI. CDR3 length equals 16 residues.

V is TRBV18 and J is TRBJ2-1, with 7 bases aligning to TRBD1. This CDR3 comprises 13 residues. J gave up 12 bases and V 3 bases, and 8 bases lay outside the gene matches. CDR1 and CDR2 (germline): KGHSH, LQKENI. CDR3: CASSPAGGTGQFF. The CDR3 DNA is TGTGCCAGCTCACCCGCAGGGGGTACAGGGCAGTTCTTC.